This T cell receptor (beta chain) was sequenced during a study of T cell clones after liver transplantation. Looking at the study overall: A pre-transplant mixed lymphocyte reaction with TCRbeta sequencing defined graft-donor-reactive clones followed in post-transplant blood.

As concerns this clone: What it recognizes is unknown.

TCRdb keeps only in-frame clones here, not all; method: immunoSEQ multiplex PCR. The repertoire holds approximately 55,000 clones, with 71% as singletons. Study-wide findings and caveats: Low donor cell numbers restricted donor-reactive repertoire measurement in two subjects.

The CDR3 runs to 16 residues. Per germline, CDR1 MDHEN and CDR2 SYDVKM. V lost 5 bases to trimming and J lost 3 bases; unmatched junction nucleotides: 8. This rearrangement joins TRBV28 to TRBJ1-5, with 9 bases lining up with TRBD1. The TCR comes from a human donor who received a liver transplant. The material sequenced was CD4+ T cells from blood, taken before liver transplant. CDR3 amino acids: CASSLRGQGPNQPQHF. In nucleotides, the CDR3 is TGTGCCAGCAGTCTTCGGGGACAGGGACCCAATCAGCCCCAGCATTTT.